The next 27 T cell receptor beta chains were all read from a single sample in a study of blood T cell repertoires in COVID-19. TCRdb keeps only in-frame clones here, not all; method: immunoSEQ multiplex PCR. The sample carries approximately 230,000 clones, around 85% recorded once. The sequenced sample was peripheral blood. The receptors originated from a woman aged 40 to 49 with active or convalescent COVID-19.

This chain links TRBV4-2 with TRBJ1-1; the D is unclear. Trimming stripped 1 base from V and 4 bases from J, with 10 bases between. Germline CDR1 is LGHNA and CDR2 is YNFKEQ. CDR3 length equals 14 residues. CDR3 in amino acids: CASSQGVAGTEAFF. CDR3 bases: TGTGCCAGCAGCCAAGGGGTCGCAGGCACTGAAGCTTTCTTT.

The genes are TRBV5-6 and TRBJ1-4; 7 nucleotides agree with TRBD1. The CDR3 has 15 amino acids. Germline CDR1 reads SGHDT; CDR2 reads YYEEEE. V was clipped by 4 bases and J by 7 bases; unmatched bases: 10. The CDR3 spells CASSPRTGRGEKLFF. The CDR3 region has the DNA TGTGCCAGCAGCCCGCGGACAGGAAGAGGTGAAAAACTGTTTTTT.

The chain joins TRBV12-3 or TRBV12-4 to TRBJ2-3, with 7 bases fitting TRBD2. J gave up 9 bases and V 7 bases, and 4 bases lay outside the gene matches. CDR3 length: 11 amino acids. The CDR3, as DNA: TGTGCCAGCACCTTGGGGGGGACGCAGTATTTT. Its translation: CASTLGGTQYF.

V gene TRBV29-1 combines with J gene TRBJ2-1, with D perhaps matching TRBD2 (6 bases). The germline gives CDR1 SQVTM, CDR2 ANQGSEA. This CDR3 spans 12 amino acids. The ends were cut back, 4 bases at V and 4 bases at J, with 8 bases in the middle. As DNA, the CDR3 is TGCAGCGTTGGGAGGGAATACAATGAGCAGTTCTTC. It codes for CSVGREYNEQFF.

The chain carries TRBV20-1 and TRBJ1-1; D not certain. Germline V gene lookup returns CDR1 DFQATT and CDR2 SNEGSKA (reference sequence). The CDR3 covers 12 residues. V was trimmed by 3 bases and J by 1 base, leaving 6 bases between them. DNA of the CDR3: TGCAGTGCTAGTTACACGAACACTGAAGCTTTCTTT. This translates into CSASYTNTEAFF.

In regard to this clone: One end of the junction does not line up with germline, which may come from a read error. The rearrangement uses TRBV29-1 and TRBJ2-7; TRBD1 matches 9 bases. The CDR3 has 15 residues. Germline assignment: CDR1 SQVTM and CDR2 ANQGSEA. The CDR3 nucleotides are TGCAGCGCTGAAGGCTCAGGACAGGGGTGGTACGAGCAGTACTTC. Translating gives CSAEGSGQGWYEQYF.

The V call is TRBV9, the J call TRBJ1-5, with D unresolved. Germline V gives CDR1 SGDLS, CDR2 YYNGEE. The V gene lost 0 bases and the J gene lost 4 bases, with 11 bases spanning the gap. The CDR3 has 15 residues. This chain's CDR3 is CASSVVTRWNQPQHF. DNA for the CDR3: TGTGCCAGCAGCGTAGTAACCCGGTGGAATCAGCCCCAGCATTTT.

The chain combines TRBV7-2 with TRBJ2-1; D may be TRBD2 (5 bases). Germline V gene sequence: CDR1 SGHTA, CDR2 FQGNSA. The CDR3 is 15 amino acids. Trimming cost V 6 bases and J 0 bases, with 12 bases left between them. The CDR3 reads CASRPTRSSYNEQFF. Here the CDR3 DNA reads TGTGCCAGCAGACCTACTAGGAGCTCCTACAATGAGCAGTTCTTC.

CDR3 region: CASREDRAYEQYV. CDR3 DNA sequence: TGTGCCAGCAGGGAAGACAGGGCCTACGAGCAGTACGTC. The chain carries TRBV2 and TRBJ2-7; 7 positions match TRBD1. Germline CDR1 reads SNHLY; CDR2 reads FYNNEI. The CDR3 is 13 amino acids.

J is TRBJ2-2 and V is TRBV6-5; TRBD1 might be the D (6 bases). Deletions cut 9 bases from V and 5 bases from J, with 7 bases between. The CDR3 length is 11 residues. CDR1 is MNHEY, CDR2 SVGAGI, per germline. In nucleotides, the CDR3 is TGTGCCAGTAGGGGGACCGGGGAGCTGTTTTTT. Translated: CASRGTGELFF.

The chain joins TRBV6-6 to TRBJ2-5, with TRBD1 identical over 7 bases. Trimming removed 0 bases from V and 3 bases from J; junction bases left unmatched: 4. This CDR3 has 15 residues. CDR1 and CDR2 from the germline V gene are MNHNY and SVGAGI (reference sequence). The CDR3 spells CASSYSRDREETQYF. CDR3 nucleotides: TGTGCCAGCAGTTACTCCCGGGACAGAGAAGAGACCCAGTACTTC.

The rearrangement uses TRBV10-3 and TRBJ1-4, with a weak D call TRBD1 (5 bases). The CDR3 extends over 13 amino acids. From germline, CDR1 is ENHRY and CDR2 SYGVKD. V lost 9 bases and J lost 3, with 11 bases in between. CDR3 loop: CAMLDRANEKLFF. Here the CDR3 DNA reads TGTGCCATGCTAGACAGAGCTAATGAAAAACTGTTTTTT.

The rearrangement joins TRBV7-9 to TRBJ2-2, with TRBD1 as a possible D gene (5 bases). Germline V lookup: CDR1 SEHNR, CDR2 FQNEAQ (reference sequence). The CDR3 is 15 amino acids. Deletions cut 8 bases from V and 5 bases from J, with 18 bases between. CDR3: CASARRGPKTGELFF. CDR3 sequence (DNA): TGTGCCAGCGCCCGTAGGGGTCCAAAAACCGGGGAGCTGTTTTTT.

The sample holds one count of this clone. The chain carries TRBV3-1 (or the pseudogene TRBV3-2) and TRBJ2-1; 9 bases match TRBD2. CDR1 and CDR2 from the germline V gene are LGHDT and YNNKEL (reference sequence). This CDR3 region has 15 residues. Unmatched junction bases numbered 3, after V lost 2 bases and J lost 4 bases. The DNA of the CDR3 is TGTGCCAGCAGCCAACTAGCGGGGCCTTACAATGAGCAGTTCTTC. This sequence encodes CASSQLAGPYNEQFF.

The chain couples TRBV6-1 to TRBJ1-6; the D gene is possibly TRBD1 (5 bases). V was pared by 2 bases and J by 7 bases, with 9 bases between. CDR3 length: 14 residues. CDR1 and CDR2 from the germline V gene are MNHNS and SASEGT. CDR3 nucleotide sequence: TGTGCCAGCAGTGAACCTTACAGGAATTCACCCCTCCACTTT. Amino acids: CASSEPYRNSPLHF.

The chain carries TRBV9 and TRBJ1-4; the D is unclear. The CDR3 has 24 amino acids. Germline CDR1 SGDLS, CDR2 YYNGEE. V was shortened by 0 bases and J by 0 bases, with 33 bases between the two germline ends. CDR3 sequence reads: CASSVDVGRVPSVGERSTNEKLFF. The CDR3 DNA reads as TGTGCCAGCAGCGTAGACGTTGGGAGGGTACCTTCAGTCGGGGAGAGGTCAACTAATGAAAAACTGTTTTTT.

The CDR3 nucleotides read TGTGCCAGCAGCTTATCGGGGGAGCCACCCCTCCACTTT. Translating gives CASSLSGEPPLHF. This chain joins TRBV7-9 and TRBJ1-6; possible D gene TRBD1, 5 bases. CDR3 length: 13 residues. CDR1 and CDR2 from the germline V gene are SEHNR and FQNEAQ (reference sequence). V was pared by 2 bases and J by 11 bases, with 10 bases between.

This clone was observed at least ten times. Here the CDR3 reads CASSPSGGGNSPLHF. For the CDR3, the DNA is TGTGCCAGCAGCCCGTCGGGGGGAGGGAATTCACCCCTCCACTTT. This chain connects TRBV7-2 to TRBJ1-6; D possibly corresponds to TRBD1 (5 bases). The CDR3 runs to 15 residues. Trimming took off 5 bases at V and 7 bases at J, with 15 bases between the two ends. Germline loops: CDR1 SGHTA, CDR2 FQGNSA.

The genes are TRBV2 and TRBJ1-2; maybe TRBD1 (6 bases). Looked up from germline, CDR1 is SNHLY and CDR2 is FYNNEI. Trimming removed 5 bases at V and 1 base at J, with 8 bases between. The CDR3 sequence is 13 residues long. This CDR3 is CASSPDSNYGYTF. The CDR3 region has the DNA TGTGCCAGCAGTCCGGACAGTAACTATGGCTACACCTTC.

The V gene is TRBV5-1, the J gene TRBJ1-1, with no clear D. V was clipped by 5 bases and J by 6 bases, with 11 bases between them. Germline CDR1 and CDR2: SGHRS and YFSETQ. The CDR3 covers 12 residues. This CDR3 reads CASRLGSAEAFF. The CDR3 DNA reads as TGCGCCAGCAGACTGGGGAGCGCTGAAGCTTTCTTT.

The CDR3 sequence: CSVASNTEAFF. The CDR3 DNA follows: TGCAGCGTTGCTTCGAACACTGAAGCTTTCTTT. The chain has TRBV29-1 and TRBJ1-1; no definite D call. This CDR3 is built from 11 residues. The germline gives CDR1 SQVTM, CDR2 ANQGSEA. V dropped 4 bases and J dropped 1 base, with 4 bases sitting between them.

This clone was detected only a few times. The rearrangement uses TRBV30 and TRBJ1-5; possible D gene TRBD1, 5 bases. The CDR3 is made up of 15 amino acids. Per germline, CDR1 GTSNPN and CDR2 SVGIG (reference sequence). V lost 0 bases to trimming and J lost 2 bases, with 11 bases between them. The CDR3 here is CAWSVQGDRNQPQHF. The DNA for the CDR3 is TGTGCCTGGAGTGTTCAGGGCGATCGCAATCAGCCCCAGCATTTT.

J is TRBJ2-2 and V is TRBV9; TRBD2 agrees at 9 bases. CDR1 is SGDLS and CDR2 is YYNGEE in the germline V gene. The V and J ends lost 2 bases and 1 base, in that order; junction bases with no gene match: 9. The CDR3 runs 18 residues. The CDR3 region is CASSVQPLAGVNTGELFF. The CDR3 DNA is TGTGCCAGCAGCGTCCAACCATTAGCGGGGGTGAACACCGGGGAGCTGTTTTTT.

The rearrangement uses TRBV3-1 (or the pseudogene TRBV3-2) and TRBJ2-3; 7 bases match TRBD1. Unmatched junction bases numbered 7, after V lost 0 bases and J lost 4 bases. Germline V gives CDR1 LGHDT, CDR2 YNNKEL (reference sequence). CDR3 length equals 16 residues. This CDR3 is CASSQDLDRPPDTQYF. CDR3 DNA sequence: TGTGCCAGCAGCCAAGATTTGGACAGGCCCCCAGATACGCAGTATTTT.

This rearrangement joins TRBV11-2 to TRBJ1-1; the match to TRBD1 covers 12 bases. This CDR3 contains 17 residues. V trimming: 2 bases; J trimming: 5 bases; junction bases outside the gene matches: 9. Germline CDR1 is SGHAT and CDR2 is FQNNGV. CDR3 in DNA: TGTGCCAGCAGCTTAACAGCGGGGACAGGGGGCCCGACTGAAGCTTTCTTT. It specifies CASSLTAGTGGPTEAFF.

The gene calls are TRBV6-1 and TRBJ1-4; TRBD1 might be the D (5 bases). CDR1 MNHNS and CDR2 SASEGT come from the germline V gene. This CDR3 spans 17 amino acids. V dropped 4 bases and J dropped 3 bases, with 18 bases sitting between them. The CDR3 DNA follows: TGTGCCAGCAGTGGTAGGATCGGGGGGTTGGCTAATGAAAAACTGTTTTTT. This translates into CASSGRIGGLANEKLFF.

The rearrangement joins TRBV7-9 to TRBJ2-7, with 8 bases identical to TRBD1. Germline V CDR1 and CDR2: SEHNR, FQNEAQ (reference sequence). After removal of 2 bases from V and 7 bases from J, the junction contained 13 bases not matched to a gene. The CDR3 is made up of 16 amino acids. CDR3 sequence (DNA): TGTGCCAGCAGCTTAACTGGGACAGGTCCGGAGGAAGAGCAGTACTTC. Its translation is CASSLTGTGPEEEQYF.